Listed below are T cell receptor beta chains from one sample, sequenced in a study of cytomegalovirus exposure and HLA in healthy donors. Assay: immunoSEQ multiplex PCR; the TCRdb copy retains only in-frame clones and omits some. The data show roughly 100,000 clones, with approximately 83% seen just once and approximately 6.1% held by the top ten. Material for sequencing was PBMCs. These receptors were taken from a man between 18 and 35 years old in good health and CMV-seronegative. CDR3s include the opening cysteine and the closing phenylalanine or tryptophan. A D gene is named only where the DNA matches it firmly. For some rows the clone size is stated as once, few or many, or as a class when expanded; others skip it.

v_call	d_call	j_call	clone_size	cdr3_nt	cdr3_aa
TRBV15	NA	TRBJ1-4	NA	TGTGCCACCAGCAGCGGAGGGACCTGGGGAAAACTGTTTTTT	CATSSGGTWGKLFF
TRBV7-3	NA	TRBJ2-3	NA	TGTGCCAGCAGCTTAAGGGGGCTTAACACAGATACGCAGTATTTT	CASSLRGLNTDTQYF
TRBV7-2	NA	TRBJ2-5	few	TGTGCCAGCAGCTTAGTAGGGCGGGCTCACCGGGAGACCCAGTACTTC	CASSLVGRAHRETQYF
TRBV6-6	TRBD1	TRBJ2-7	NA	TGTGCCAGCAGCGCGGGACAGGGGCTCTACGAGCAGTACTTC	CASSAGQGLYEQYF
TRBV30	TRBD1	TRBJ1-4	NA	TGTGCCTGGAGTGAGGACAGGGTGAATGAAAAACTGTTTTTT	CAWSEDRVNEKLFF
TRBV27	NA	TRBJ1-1	NA	TGTGCCAGCAGTTTATCGGAGGGGAACACTGAAGCTTTCTTT	CASSLSEGNTEAFF
TRBV25-1	NA	TRBJ1-6	NA	TGTGCCAGCAGTGATAGGGGTTCCTCCTATAATTCACCCCTCCACTTT	CASSDRGSSYNSPLHF
TRBV15	TRBD2	TRBJ2-1	NA	TGTGCCACCAGCAGGCAAGGACTAGCGGGAGCCCACTACAATGAGCAGTTCTTC	CATSRQGLAGAHYNEQFF
TRBV28	TRBD1	TRBJ2-3	NA	TGTGCCAGCAGTTTACTTGACAGGGATCGCACAGATACGCAGTATTTT	CASSLLDRDRTDTQYF
TRBV28	TRBD2	TRBJ2-1	NA	TGTGCCAGCAGTACCTCTAGCGGGAGGGCCTATGAGCAGTTCTTC	CASSTSSGRAYEQFF
TRBV9	TRBD1	TRBJ2-7	NA	TGTGCCAGCAGCGTAGATTGGGGACAGGGGGCTTTCGAGCAGTACTTC	CASSVDWGQGAFEQYF